The rows below give T cell receptor beta chains drawn from one sample of a study of T cells in Graves' hyperthyroidism and ophthalmopathy. TCRdb itself ran the multiplex PCR reads through MiXCR, one entry per CDR3 protein. The sample records 540,000 or so distinct CDR3 sequences, approximately 14% being singletons. The sequencing input was blood. Every receptor here comes from a woman in her 30s with Graves' hyperthyroidism. Each CDR3 is given with its conserved first and last residue. The D gene is left open where the match is weak. Size values are once, few and many counts, or a class for expanded clones, and some rows have none.

D gene: NA; clone size: few; CDR3 length: 13; V gene: TRBV19; J gene: TRBJ2-3; CDR3 protein: CATRPTSTDTQYF; CDR3 DNA: TGTGCCACTCGCCCGACTAGCACAGATACGCAGTATTTT
D gene: NA; clone size: once; CDR3 length: 16; V gene: TRBV19; J gene: TRBJ2-2; CDR3 protein: CASSIFRGLGAGELFF; CDR3 DNA: TGTGCCAGTAGTATTTTTCGCGGTCTAGGGGCCGGGGAGCTGTTTTTT
D gene: NA; clone size: NA; CDR3 length: 15; V gene: TRBV9; J gene: TRBJ2-1; CDR3 protein: CASSVEGQGRNEQFF; CDR3 DNA: TGTGCCAGCAGCGTAGAGGGGCAGGGTAGGAATGAGCAGTTCTTC
D gene: NA; clone size: many; CDR3 length: 18; V gene: TRBV6-2/TRBV6-3; J gene: TRBJ2-3; CDR3 protein: CASSYSKVDGTSTDTQYF; CDR3 DNA: TGTGCCAGCAGTTACTCTAAAGTAGACGGGACTAGCACAGATACGCAGTATTTT
D gene: TRBD2; clone size: NA; CDR3 length: 17; V gene: TRBV19; J gene: TRBJ2-3; CDR3 protein: CASSKSLAGALTDTQYF; CDR3 DNA: TGTGCCAGTAGTAAATCACTAGCGGGCGCCCTCACAGATACGCAGTATTTT
D gene: NA; clone size: NA; CDR3 length: 15; V gene: TRBV20-1; J gene: TRBJ2-7; CDR3 protein: CSARKKGLALYEQYF; CDR3 DNA: TGCAGTGCTAGAAAGAAGGGACTGGCGCTCTACGAGCAGTACTTC
D gene: NA; clone size: NA; CDR3 length: 15; V gene: TRBV2; J gene: TRBJ1-6; CDR3 protein: CASSEAPNYNSPLHF; CDR3 DNA: TGTGCCAGCAGTGAAGCACCCAACTATAATTCACCCCTCCACTTT
D gene: TRBD2; clone size: many; CDR3 length: 15; V gene: TRBV28; J gene: TRBJ2-7; CDR3 protein: CASSYSGTSQYEQYF; CDR3 DNA: TGTGCCAGCAGTTATTCCGGGACTAGTCAGTACGAGCAGTACTTC
D gene: TRBD2; clone size: few; CDR3 length: 19; V gene: TRBV2; J gene: TRBJ2-3; CDR3 protein: CASSPELLALRGDTDTQYF; CDR3 DNA: TGTGCCAGCTCACCTGAGCTCCTCGCACTTCGGGGGGACACAGATACGCAGTATTTT
D gene: NA; clone size: many; CDR3 length: 14; V gene: TRBV12-3/TRBV12-4; J gene: TRBJ2-5; CDR3 protein: CASSPSGRPETQYF; CDR3 DNA: TGTGCCAGCAGTCCCTCGGGGCGTCCAGAGACCCAGTACTTC
D gene: TRBD1; clone size: many; CDR3 length: 13; V gene: TRBV29-1; J gene: TRBJ1-4; CDR3 protein: CSARDRVGEKLFF; CDR3 DNA: TGCAGCGCTCGGGACAGGGTTGGTGAAAAACTGTTTTTT
D gene: NA; clone size: NA; CDR3 length: 14; V gene: TRBV9; J gene: TRBJ1-2; CDR3 protein: CASSGTEANYGYTF; CDR3 DNA: TGTGCCAGCAGCGGGACAGAAGCTAACTATGGCTACACCTTC
D gene: NA; clone size: many; CDR3 length: 14; V gene: TRBV5-1; J gene: TRBJ1-2; CDR3 protein: CASRTEGANYGYTF; CDR3 DNA: TGCGCCAGCAGAACGGAAGGGGCTAACTATGGCTACACCTTC
D gene: TRBD1; clone size: NA; CDR3 length: 16; V gene: TRBV9; J gene: TRBJ2-2; CDR3 protein: CASAPRTGQNTGELFF; CDR3 DNA: TGTGCCAGCGCTCCCAGGACAGGGCAGAACACCGGGGAGCTGTTTTTT
D gene: TRBD2; clone size: many; CDR3 length: 15; V gene: TRBV2; J gene: TRBJ2-7; CDR3 protein: CASSEAAGRASEQYF; CDR3 DNA: TGTGCCAGCAGTGAGGCGGCAGGGAGGGCTTCCGAGCAGTACTTC
D gene: TRBD1; clone size: many; CDR3 length: 15; V gene: TRBV12-3/TRBV12-4; J gene: TRBJ1-1; CDR3 protein: CASSTDRGGNTEAFF; CDR3 DNA: TGTGCCAGCAGTACTGACAGGGGGGGGAACACTGAAGCTTTCTTT
D gene: NA; clone size: NA; CDR3 length: 13; V gene: TRBV20-1; J gene: TRBJ2-1; CDR3 protein: CSARDRQINEQFF; CDR3 DNA: TGCAGTGCTAGAGATCGCCAGATTAATGAGCAGTTCTTC
D gene: NA; clone size: many; CDR3 length: 14; V gene: TRBV6-1; J gene: TRBJ2-7; CDR3 protein: CASNNPGVSYEQYF; CDR3 DNA: TGTGCCAGCAATAATCCAGGGGTGTCCTACGAGCAGTACTTC
D gene: TRBD2; clone size: NA; CDR3 length: 14; V gene: TRBV20-1; J gene: TRBJ2-5; CDR3 protein: CSARDRVGGETQYF; CDR3 DNA: TGCAGTGCTAGAGATCGGGTGGGGGGGGAGACCCAGTACTTC
D gene: NA; clone size: many; CDR3 length: 14; V gene: TRBV3-1; J gene: TRBJ2-3; CDR3 protein: CASQTGTSTDTQYF; CDR3 DNA: TGTGCCTCCCAAACCGGGACTAGCACAGATACGCAGTATTTT
D gene: TRBD1; clone size: many; CDR3 length: 15; V gene: TRBV11-2; J gene: TRBJ2-7; CDR3 protein: CASSLGAGGNYEQYF; CDR3 DNA: TGTGCCAGCAGCTTAGGGGCAGGGGGCAACTACGAGCAGTACTTC
D gene: NA; clone size: many; CDR3 length: 15; V gene: TRBV5-5; J gene: TRBJ1-2; CDR3 protein: CASSLANSGNYGYTF; CDR3 DNA: TGTGCCAGCAGCTTGGCGAATTCGGGGAATTATGGCTACACCTTC
D gene: NA; clone size: few; CDR3 length: 12; V gene: TRBV20-1; J gene: TRBJ1-2; CDR3 protein: CSARTEDYGYTF; CDR3 DNA: TGCAGTGCCCGGACGGAAGACTATGGCTACACCTTC
D gene: NA; clone size: NA; CDR3 length: 15; V gene: TRBV5-1; J gene: TRBJ1-1; CDR3 protein: CASSLVEGRNTEAFF; CDR3 DNA: TGCGCCAGCAGCTTGGTAGAGGGGCGGAACACTGAAGCTTTCTTT
D gene: NA; clone size: NA; CDR3 length: 12; V gene: TRBV4-1; J gene: TRBJ2-3; CDR3 protein: CASVSGTDTQYF; CDR3 DNA: TGCGCCAGCGTGAGCGGCACAGATACGCAGTATTTT
D gene: TRBD1; clone size: many; CDR3 length: 14; V gene: TRBV2; J gene: TRBJ1-2; CDR3 protein: CASSLDRGTDGYTF; CDR3 DNA: TGTGCCAGCAGTCTCGACAGGGGGACGGATGGCTACACCTTC
D gene: NA; clone size: many; CDR3 length: 16; V gene: TRBV7-2; J gene: TRBJ2-1; CDR3 protein: CASSLEGGVSYNEQFF; CDR3 DNA: TGTGCCAGCAGCTTAGAGGGTGGGGTCTCCTACAATGAGCAGTTCTTC
D gene: NA; clone size: few; CDR3 length: 13; V gene: TRBV12-3/TRBV12-4; J gene: TRBJ1-5; CDR3 protein: CASKYPGRQPQHF; CDR3 DNA: TGTGCCAGCAAATACCCAGGTCGCCAGCCCCAGCATTTT
D gene: NA; clone size: many; CDR3 length: 15; V gene: TRBV18; J gene: TRBJ2-7; CDR3 protein: CASSPPDGGTYEQYF; CDR3 DNA: TGTGCCAGCTCACCACCGGATGGAGGGACCTACGAGCAGTACTTC
D gene: NA; clone size: NA; CDR3 length: 12; V gene: TRBV18; J gene: TRBJ1-2; CDR3 protein: CASSPVEQGYTF; CDR3 DNA: TGTGCCAGCTCACCAGTCGAACAGGGCTACACCTTC
D gene: NA; clone size: many; CDR3 length: 11; V gene: TRBV29-1; J gene: TRBJ1-1; CDR3 protein: CSTRAWGEAFF; CDR3 DNA: TGCAGCACCCGGGCGTGGGGTGAAGCTTTCTTT
D gene: NA; clone size: few; CDR3 length: 18; V gene: TRBV6-2/TRBV6-3; J gene: TRBJ2-3; CDR3 protein: CASSFSSQQGLGTDTQYF; CDR3 DNA: TGTGCCAGCAGTTTCTCCTCCCAACAGGGCCTGGGCACAGATACGCAGTATTTT
D gene: NA; clone size: NA; CDR3 length: 14; V gene: TRBV29-1; J gene: TRBJ1-2; CDR3 protein: CSVEEDRYYVGYTF; CDR3 DNA: TGCAGCGTTGAGGAGGACCGGTACTATGTTGGCTACACCTTC
D gene: TRBD2; clone size: many; CDR3 length: 16; V gene: TRBV7-3; J gene: TRBJ2-1; CDR3 protein: CASSLFPAGGRNEQFF; CDR3 DNA: TGTGCCAGCAGCTTATTTCCGGCGGGAGGGAGAAATGAGCAGTTCTTC
D gene: NA; clone size: many; CDR3 length: 15; V gene: TRBV5-1; J gene: TRBJ1-5; CDR3 protein: CASSLGGTTSQPQHF; CDR3 DNA: TGCGCCAGCAGCTTGGGGGGGACTACGTCTCAGCCCCAGCATTTT
D gene: TRBD1; clone size: many; CDR3 length: 15; V gene: TRBV5-5; J gene: TRBJ2-7; CDR3 protein: CASSQRTGGVYEQYF; CDR3 DNA: TGTGCCAGCAGCCAGAGGACAGGGGGCGTCTACGAGCAGTACTTC
D gene: TRBD2; clone size: many; CDR3 length: 21; V gene: TRBV28; J gene: TRBJ2-1; CDR3 protein: CASSPRAPGGTSGSFYNEQFF; CDR3 DNA: TGTGCCAGCAGTCCCAGGGCCCCAGGGGGGACTAGCGGGAGTTTCTACAATGAGCAGTTCTTC
D gene: NA; clone size: many; CDR3 length: 12; V gene: TRBV20-1; J gene: TRBJ2-1; CDR3 protein: CSASGIGYEQFF; CDR3 DNA: TGCAGTGCTAGCGGGATAGGGTATGAGCAGTTCTTC
D gene: TRBD1; clone size: many; CDR3 length: 15; V gene: TRBV5-1; J gene: TRBJ2-7; CDR3 protein: CASSSGTGGTYEQYF; CDR3 DNA: TGCGCCAGCAGCTCCGGGACAGGGGGAACCTACGAGCAGTACTTC
D gene: NA; clone size: few; CDR3 length: 14; V gene: TRBV15; J gene: TRBJ2-7; CDR3 protein: CATSRDGSRYEQYF; CDR3 DNA: TGTGCCACCAGCAGAGACGGGAGCAGGTACGAGCAGTACTTC